The source of this TCR beta chain is a study of T cells in Graves' hyperthyroidism and ophthalmopathy. The length of the CDR3 is 16 residues. Trimming removed 6 bases from V and 6 bases from J; junction bases left unmatched: 12. Germline values: CDR1 SNHLY, CDR2 FYNNEI. Fresh peripheral blood, about 9.9 ml, yielded the PBMCs. Study-level findings and limits: Ophthalmopathy, as predicted by the model, came a median about seven months after the prediction. Through a model of 13 V-J features, ophthalmopathy was separated from stable hyperthyroidism.

Concerning this clonotype itself: Antigen unknown.

TCR beta CDR3 sequences were amplified from RNA transcripts. HTBI primers were the set used in a first-round RT-PCR of the TCR CDR3. TCRdb ran MiXCR on the multiplex PCR reads and lists one entry per CDR3 protein. The data show 340,000 or so distinct CDR3 sequences, roughly 18% seen once. The chain joins TRBV2 to TRBJ1-5, with 9 bases that match TRBD1. Source material: blood. This clonotype originated in a woman between 50 and 59 years old with Graves' hyperthyroidism. CDR3 loop: CASRLRTGGGGQPQHF. DNA for the CDR3: TGTGCCAGCAGGTTAAGAACAGGGGGCGGCGGTCAGCCCCAGCATTTT.